These 22 T cell receptor beta chains came from one sample sequenced in a study of T cells after posttransplantation cyclophosphamide. Data came from immunoSEQ multiplex PCR; TCRdb stores just in-frame clones and leaves some out. The sample lists around 6,000 clones; 70% to 85% were seen once. Treatment was busulfan-fludarabine conditioning, a marrow graft, and cyclophosphamide on days +3 and +4. Specimen: CD4+ T cells sorted from blood, collected about 350 days after allogeneic stem cell transplant with posttransplant cyclophosphamide. These receptors originate from a male patient in his 50s who received an allogeneic stem cell transplant from a related donor and was CMV-positive. Part of the T cells may come from the graft donor.

The V call is TRBV5-1, the J call TRBJ1-3; 9 nucleotides agree with TRBD1. Trimming at V came to 0 bases and at J to 0 bases, leaving 4 bases not matched to a gene. This CDR3 is built from 17 residues. The germline V gene encodes CDR1 SGHRS and CDR2 YFSETQ. The CDR3: CASSLGTGASSGNTIYF. CDR3 nucleotides: TGCGCCAGCAGCTTGGGGACAGGGGCAAGCTCTGGAAACACCATATATTTT.

The chain couples TRBV7-2 to TRBJ2-1; 7 bases map to TRBD2. CDR3 size: 15 residues. V trimming: 8 bases; J trimming: 4 bases; junction bases outside the gene matches: 11. CDR1 and CDR2 (germline): SGHTA, FQGNSA. CDR3 region: CASSGGPLDYNEQFF. DNA for the CDR3: TGTGCCAGCTCGGGAGGCCCCTTAGATTACAATGAGCAGTTCTTC.

V is TRBV9 and J is TRBJ2-2; 12 nucleotides align to TRBD2. Trimming at V came to 0 bases and at J to 7 bases, leaving 16 bases not matched to a gene. This CDR3 is built from 20 residues. Per germline, CDR1 SGDLS and CDR2 YYNGEE. The CDR3 DNA reads TGTGCCAGCAGCGTAGGACCGGGACTAGCGGGCCGCCGAGGGAGCGGGGAGCTGTTTTTT. Translating it yields CASSVGPGLAGRRGSGELFF.

The rearrangement joins TRBV5-1 to TRBJ2-5; TRBD2 aligns across 13 bases. The CDR3 spans 14 residues. CDR1 and CDR2 (germline): SGHRS, YFSETQ. The V segment lost 2 bases and the J segment 8 bases; nucleotides outside the gene matches: 3. The CDR3 here is CASSFGLAGVTQYF. CDR3 sequence (DNA): TGCGCCAGCAGCTTTGGACTAGCGGGAGTAACCCAGTACTTC.

V and J are TRBV7-9 and TRBJ1-3; D not certain. CDR1 and CDR2 from the germline V gene are SEHNR and FQNEAQ (reference sequence). This CDR3 is built from 14 residues. The V and J ends lost 10 bases and 3 bases respectively, with 16 bases between them. The CDR3 region has the DNA TGTGCCACCCCGCGGGCTGCGGGTGGAAACACCATATATTTT. The encoded protein is CATPRAAGGNTIYF.

The gene calls are TRBV5-8 and TRBJ2-5; 7 bases agree with TRBD2. The CDR3 sequence is 15 residues long. CDR1 is SGHTS, CDR2 YDEGEE, per germline. V lost 8 bases and J lost 1; bases outside the gene matches: 11. The DNA for the CDR3 is TGTGCCAGTTTTAAGGGGAGCGGGACCCAAGAGACCCAGTACTTC. It codes for CASFKGSGTQETQYF. Complete variable domain (other parts from reference TRBV5-8 and TRBJ2-5): EAGVTQSPTHLIKTRGQQATLRCSPISGHTSVYWYQQALGLGLQFLLWYDEGEERNRGNFPPRFSGRQFPNYSSELNVNALELEDSALYLCASFKGSGTQETQYFGPGTRLLVL.

This chain connects TRBV27 to TRBJ2-3, with 13 nucleotides matching TRBD2. Germline CDR1 is MNHEY and CDR2 is SMNVEV (reference sequence). The CDR3 totals 15 residues. V trimming: 11 bases; J trimming: 5 bases; junction bases outside the gene matches: 10. The CDR3 nucleotides are TGTGCCCCAAGAGCCGGGACTAGCGGGGAAGATACGCAGTATTTT. It yields the protein CAPRAGTSGEDTQYF.

CDR3: CAISESADTVGEFF. CDR3 in DNA: TGTGCCATCAGTGAGTCGGCGGACACAGTGGGTGAGTTCTTC. The gene calls are TRBV10-3 and TRBJ2-1, with a possible D match to TRBD1 (5 bases). CDR3 size: 14 residues. V lost 0 bases, J lost 14 bases, and 17 bases lay in between. CDR1 and CDR2 (germline): ENHRY, SYGVKD.

The chain is built from TRBV10-3 and TRBJ1-1, with D maybe TRBD1 (5 bases). The CDR3 has 13 residues. V was cut by 0 bases and J by 6 bases, with 8 bases left in between. Germline V gene data show CDR1 as ENHRY and CDR2 as SYGVKD. For the CDR3, the DNA is TGTGCCATCAGTGAGTCTGGGGCTGCTGAAGCTTTCTTT. Translation: CAISESGAAEAFF.

This chain joins TRBV27 and TRBJ1-6; weak D call: TRBD1 (6 bases). V was trimmed by 5 bases and J by 10 bases, leaving 21 bases between them. This CDR3 spans 16 amino acids. The V gene's germline CDR1 is MNHEY and CDR2 SMNVEV (reference sequence). The CDR3 spells CASSPNTGLGRSPLHF. DNA for the CDR3: TGTGCCAGCAGTCCCAATACAGGGTTGGGAAGATCACCCCTCCACTTT.

The rearrangement joins TRBV7-9 to TRBJ2-7; perhaps TRBD1 as D (6 bases). V gave up 7 bases and J gave up 4 bases, with 17 bases separating them. The germline V gene encodes CDR1 SEHNR and CDR2 FQNEAQ (reference sequence). CDR3 length equals 14 residues. The CDR3 is CASTPRAGVYEQYF. CDR3 nucleotides: TGTGCCAGCACTCCGCGGGCAGGGGTTTACGAGCAGTACTTC. The full variable domain, in which reference TRBV7-9 and TRBJ2-7 provide the parts outside the CDR3, is DTGVSQNPRHKITKRGQNVTFRCDPISEHNRLYWYRQTLGQGPEFLTYFQNEAQLEKSRLLSDRFSAERPKGSFSTLEIQRTEQGDSAMYLCASTPRAGVYEQYFGPGTRLTVT.

The chain recombines TRBV5-1 with TRBJ2-5, with a possible D match to TRBD2 (6 bases). Germline V gene data show CDR1 as SGHRS and CDR2 as YFSETQ. CDR3 size: 14 residues. With 5 bases removed from V and 2 bases from J, the gap between germline ends came to 13 bases. CDR3 region: CASRAGTTQETQYF. As DNA, the CDR3 is TGCGCCAGCAGAGCGGGTACCACACAAGAGACCCAGTACTTC.

The chain recombines TRBV5-4 with TRBJ2-5, with 9 positions matching TRBD2. Germline values: CDR1 SGHNT, CDR2 YYREEE (reference sequence). The CDR3 length is 15 residues. The ends lost 4 bases at V and 1 base at J; junction bases unmatched: 5. Here the CDR3 reads CASSPTSGRQETQYF. The CDR3 region has the DNA TGTGCCAGCAGCCCGACTAGCGGCCGCCAAGAGACCCAGTACTTC.

V gene TRBV10-1 combines with J gene TRBJ2-1; 7 nucleotides align to TRBD2. In germline, CDR1 is WNHNN, CDR2 SYGVQD (reference sequence). V was clipped by 0 bases and J by 3 bases; unmatched bases: 8. The CDR3 consists of 17 residues. The CDR3 region has the DNA TGCGCCAGCAGTGAGTCGAACCCACGGGAGGACTACAATGAGCAGTTCTTC. Its translation: CASSESNPREDYNEQFF.

This rearrangement joins TRBV5-4 to TRBJ2-5; 11 bases are shared with TRBD2. The CDR3 length is 15 residues. With 9 bases clipped from V and 4 bases from J, the junction kept 11 bases outside the gene matches. The germline gives CDR1 SGHNT, CDR2 YYREEE (reference sequence). CDR3 sequence: CATTSTSGNRETQYF. The CDR3 coding sequence is TGTGCCACTACTTCGACTAGCGGGAATCGAGAGACCCAGTACTTC.

The chain couples TRBV13 to TRBJ1-1, with D perhaps matching TRBD1 (5 bases). CDR1 is PRHDT, CDR2 FYEKMQ, per germline (reference sequence). With 1 base removed from V and 10 bases from J, the gap between germline ends came to 13 bases. The CDR3 has 13 amino acids. CDR3: CASSLVDGAVAFF. CDR3 nucleotides: TGTGCCAGCAGCTTAGTAGATGGGGCGGTAGCTTTCTTT.

The chain carries TRBV4-1 and TRBJ1-2; D is ambiguous. Germline loops: CDR1 MGHRA, CDR2 YSYEKL. The V end was cut by 0 bases, the J end by 5 bases, with 13 bases between. The CDR3 runs 15 residues. The CDR3 coding sequence is TGCGCCAGCAGCCAAGATCTGGCCCCGGGGTATGGCTACACCTTC. Amino acids: CASSQDLAPGYGYTF.

This clone has just a few counts. The chain has TRBV23-1 and TRBJ2-7; possibly TRBD2 for D (7 bases). TRBV23-1 is recorded as an ORF, its role being uncertain. V lost 8 bases to trimming and J lost 3 bases, with 23 bases between them. CDR3 length: 16 amino acids. CDR3 in amino acids: CASYLGGDNVHYEQYF. The CDR3, as DNA: TGCGCCAGCTACCTAGGGGGGGACAATGTTCACTACGAGCAGTACTTC.

The chain couples TRBV5-1 to TRBJ2-2; TRBD2 might be the D (5 bases). Per germline, CDR1 SGHRS and CDR2 YFSETQ. The CDR3 covers 15 residues. Between the trimmed V and J ends, which lost 1 base and 7 bases, there was a span of 14 bases. The CDR3 region has the DNA TGCGCCAGCAGCTTGCTCTCCCCCAGCGGCGGGGAGCTGTTTTTT. Translated: CASSLLSPSGGELFF.

CDR3 sequence: CASSLTGVRSDTEAFF. The CDR3 DNA reads as TGCGCCAGCAGCTTAACGGGGGTTCGGAGTGACACTGAAGCTTTCTTT. The chain couples TRBV5-1 to TRBJ1-1, with a weak D call TRBD1 (5 bases). CDR1 is SGHRS, CDR2 YFSETQ, per germline. Trimming took off 2 bases at V and 3 bases at J, with 17 bases between the two ends. The CDR3 consists of 16 residues.

The gene calls are TRBV19 and TRBJ1-5; tentatively, D is TRBD1 (6 bases). The CDR3 contains 14 residues. The V end was cut by 8 bases, the J end by 7 bases, with 18 bases between. Germline lookup yields CDR1 LNHDA and CDR2 SQIVND (reference sequence). The CDR3 DNA is TGTGCCAGTCAGGGGCAGGTGGAACTCCAGCCCCAGCATTTT. It is translated as CASQGQVELQPQHF.

The chain joins TRBV14 to TRBJ1-4; D is ambiguous. Trimming cost V 3 bases and J 0 bases, with 17 bases left between them. CDR1 SGHDN and CDR2 FVKESK come from the germline V gene. This CDR3 spans 18 amino acids. The CDR3 DNA reads TGTGCCAGCAGCCACCCCCTCTCATCACAAGCAACTAATGAAAAACTGTTTTTT. Amino acid sequence: CASSHPLSSQATNEKLFF. Full variable domain (outside the CDR3, taken from reference TRBV14 and TRBJ1-4): EAGVTQFPSHSVIEKGQTVTLRCDPISGHDNLYWYRRVMGKEIKFLLHFVKESKQDESGMPNNRFLAERTGGTYSTLKVQPAELEDSGVYFCASSHPLSSQATNEKLFFGSGTQLSVL.